The clone carrying this T cell receptor beta chain was observed many times. Antigen unknown. The sample comes from a study of T cell repertoires in cytomegalovirus infection. Overall study findings and caveats: The ex vivo response was dominated by HLA-C-restricted CMV-specific TCR beta clonotypes.

V lost 6 bases, J lost 4 bases, and 9 bases lay in between. The CDR3 runs to 12 residues. Germline CDR1 SEHNR, CDR2 FQNEAQ (reference sequence). TCRdb used MiXCR to reprocess the reads, holding one entry per CDR3 protein. Here the sample spans almost 550,000 distinct CDR3 sequences, 16% being singletons. This chain connects TRBV7-9 to TRBJ2-5, with D possibly TRBD2 on 5 matching bases. The clonotype originates from a human donor in good health (CMV status not recorded). Some clones in this sample may be carry-over from other donors' samples. The sequenced sample consisted of CD8+ T cells from PBMCs. DNA of the CDR3: TGTGCCAGCAGTCCCGAGGGAGAGACCCAGTACTTC. Amino acid sequence: CASSPEGETQYF.